One and the same sample provided the 22 T cell receptor beta chains below, sequenced in a study of blood T cell repertoires in COVID-19. The method was immunoSEQ multiplex PCR; TCRdb's version includes in-frame clones alone and lacks a portion of them. Found here are roughly 200,000 clones, roughly 85% of them singletons; the top ten hold 3% to 4.5%. The sequenced sample consisted of PBMCs or T cells enriched from blood (not recorded which). The receptors stem from a woman in her thirties or forties with acute COVID-19.

The gene calls are TRBV7-9 and TRBJ1-4, with 7 bases matching TRBD1. The CDR3 covers 16 residues. Per germline, CDR1 SEHNR and CDR2 FQNEAQ (reference sequence). J gave up 5 bases and V 0 bases, and 6 bases lay outside the gene matches. The CDR3 DNA follows: TGTGCCAGCAGCTTAGCGCACGGACAGGCAAATGAAAAACTGTTTTTT. Its protein product is CASSLAHGQANEKLFF.

This chain uses TRBV2 with TRBJ1-5; D not certain. Trimming pared 4 bases from V and 0 bases from J, leaving 7 bases between. The CDR3 is 14 residues long. Germline assignment: CDR1 SNHLY and CDR2 FYNNEI. CDR3 protein: CASSGGDSNQPQHF. The CDR3 DNA reads as TGTGCCAGCAGTGGAGGAGATAGCAATCAGCCCCAGCATTTT.

The chain has TRBV11-2 and TRBJ2-7; D call uncertain. Between the trimmed V and J ends, which lost 1 base and 2 bases, there was a span of 6 bases. CDR3 length: 13 amino acids. The germline V gene has CDR1 SGHAT and CDR2 FQNNGV. CDR3: CASSLGGTYEQYF. The CDR3 DNA reads as TGTGCCAGCAGCTTAGGAGGAACCTACGAGCAGTACTTC.

The rearrangement joins TRBV27 to TRBJ2-2; 7 positions match TRBD2. V shed 0 bases, J shed 0 bases, and the junction held 7 bases outside the gene matches. The CDR3 extends over 18 amino acids. Germline CDR1 is MNHEY and CDR2 is SMNVEV (reference sequence). CDR3 DNA: TGTGCCAGCAGTTTATCCCGGGACTATCTCGCGAACACCGGGGAGCTGTTTTTT. Residues: CASSLSRDYLANTGELFF.

The chain couples TRBV11-3 to TRBJ2-3; TRBD2 aligns across 10 bases. CDR1 is SGHNT, CDR2 YENEEA, per germline. V dropped 5 bases and J dropped 3; count of bases not matched to a gene: 8. This CDR3 has 16 residues. The CDR3 reads CASSTALAGATDTQYF. For the CDR3, the DNA is TGTGCCAGCAGCACCGCCCTAGCGGGAGCTACAGATACGCAGTATTTT.

In this sample, this clone turned up once. The rearrangement links TRBV28 to TRBJ1-2, with 8 bases identical to TRBD1. V was pared by 4 bases and J by 4 bases, with 8 bases of the junction left unmatched. From germline, CDR1 is MDHEN and CDR2 SYDVKM. The CDR3 is 15 residues long. CDR3 nucleotides: TGTGCCAGCAGTTCGTCGGGACAGGAATCCTATGGCTACACCTTC. Protein product: CASSSSGQESYGYTF.

The chain combines TRBV5-6 with TRBJ1-3, with D unresolved. Germline CDR1 and CDR2: SGHDT and YYEEEE. V was pared by 4 bases and J by 0 bases, with 23 bases between. CDR3 length: 19 residues. For the CDR3, the DNA is TGTGCCAGCAGCCCGGAGGGCAGAACTTTTTCCCCCTCTGGAAACACCATATATTTT. It yields the protein CASSPEGRTFSPSGNTIYF.

V gene TRBV3-1 (or the pseudogene TRBV3-2) combines with J gene TRBJ2-1, with a tentative D call TRBD2 (6 bases). Per the germline V gene, CDR1 is LGHDT and CDR2 is YNNKEL (reference sequence). The CDR3 consists of 16 residues. V shed 7 bases and J shed 6 bases, with 22 bases lying between them. The CDR3: CASTISPGLTFNEQFF. In DNA, the CDR3 is TGTGCCAGCACCATATCCCCGGGACTTACCTTCAATGAGCAGTTCTTC.

The chain recombines TRBV27 with TRBJ2-7, with TRBD2 matching over 11 bases. The V segment lost 6 bases and the J segment 0 bases; nucleotides outside the gene matches: 1. The CDR3 loop spans 14 amino acids. Germline-derived CDR1 and CDR2 are MNHEY and SMNVEV (reference sequence). CDR3 in amino acids: CASRGTSGSYEQYF. DNA for the CDR3: TGTGCCAGCAGGGGGACTAGCGGCTCCTACGAGCAGTACTTC.

The chain is built from TRBV28 and TRBJ1-2, with 7 bases fitting TRBD1. Germline-derived CDR1 and CDR2 are MDHEN and SYDVKM. V lost 6 bases to trimming and J lost 3 bases; unmatched junction nucleotides: 10. This CDR3 region has 15 residues. The CDR3 nucleotides are TGTGCCAGCAGCGAAGACAGGGACCGAGACTATGGCTACACCTTC. Protein: CASSEDRDRDYGYTF.

The chain recombines TRBV27 with TRBJ2-7, with 7 bases identical to TRBD2. V trimming: 4 bases; J trimming: 4 bases; junction bases outside the gene matches: 13. The CDR3 contains 16 residues. CDR1 and CDR2 (germline): MNHEY, SMNVEV (reference sequence). The CDR3 protein is CASSSSSLAESYEQYF. CDR3 nucleotides: TGTGCCAGCAGTTCGAGCAGCCTAGCGGAATCTTACGAGCAGTACTTC.

The chain uses TRBV7-9 and TRBJ1-5; 9 nucleotides align to TRBD1. Trimming at V came to 6 bases and at J to 0 bases, leaving 3 bases not matched to a gene. CDR1 and CDR2 (germline): SEHNR, FQNEAQ (reference sequence). The CDR3 is made up of 15 amino acids. The CDR3 here is CASRRGQGSNQPQHF. CDR3 in DNA: TGTGCCAGCAGAAGGGGACAGGGTAGCAATCAGCCCCAGCATTTT.

This sequence joins TRBV19 and TRBJ1-6; 7 bases agree with TRBD1. The length of the CDR3 is 14 residues. With 7 bases clipped from V and 7 bases from J, the junction kept 7 bases outside the gene matches. Germline CDR1 is LNHDA and CDR2 is SQIVND (reference sequence). Here the CDR3 reads CASTMDRKNSPLHF. CDR3 bases: TGTGCCAGTACAATGGACAGGAAGAATTCACCCCTCCACTTT.

The V gene is TRBV6-2 or TRBV6-3, the J gene TRBJ2-7; D gene unclear. V was clipped by 5 bases and J by 9 bases, with 17 bases between them. Germline assignment: CDR1 MNHEY and CDR2 SVGEGT. The CDR3 covers 13 residues. The CDR3 coding sequence is TGTGCCAGCAGTCAACAGAATAACCATGGGCAGTACTTC. Residues: CASSQQNNHGQYF.

The chain couples TRBV28 to TRBJ1-4; 9 bases agree with TRBD1. V lost 5 bases, J lost 14 bases, and 9 bases stayed unmatched. There are 13 residues in the CDR3. CDR1 and CDR2 (germline): MDHEN, SYDVKM. The CDR3 region is CASSTAGTGSLFF. The CDR3 bases are TGTGCCAGCAGTACAGCCGGGACAGGGTCCCTGTTTTTT.

This clone appeared a single time. The chain is built from TRBV4-2 and TRBJ2-3; D might be TRBD2 (6 bases). CDR1 and CDR2 from the germline V gene are LGHNA and YNFKEQ. CDR3 size: 17 residues. The V end lost 1 base, the J end lost 0 bases, and 14 bases lay between the germline ends. CDR3 loop: CASSQGTAGTSTDTQYF. For the CDR3, the DNA is TGTGCCAGCAGCCAAGGAACGGCAGGGACTAGCACAGATACGCAGTATTTT.

This sequence joins TRBV21-1 and TRBJ1-2; TRBD1, the table's D call, lacks a check against the DNA. TRBV21-1 is termed a pseudogene. The CDR3 is 14 residues long. CDR3 DNA sequence: TGTGCCAGCAGCATCCGACAGGGGGCCTATGGCTACACCTTC. As protein: CASSIRQGAYGYTF.

V gene TRBV4-2 combines with J gene TRBJ1-2, with a tentative D call TRBD1 (5 bases). V lost 2 bases to trimming and J lost 2 bases, with 12 bases between them. The CDR3 has 15 residues. The germline gives CDR1 LGHNA, CDR2 YNFKEQ. CDR3 in DNA: TGTGCCAGCAGCCAATCCAGGACAACCAACTATGGCTACACCTTC. Translation: CASSQSRTTNYGYTF.

This chain links TRBV11-2 with TRBJ2-1; 10 bases fit TRBD2. V gave up 5 bases and J gave up 6 bases; unmatched junction bases: 10. The CDR3 covers 16 residues. Germline CDR1 SGHAT, CDR2 FQNNGV. The CDR3 DNA reads as TGTGCCAGCAGCCGAATTCTAGCGGGGGCGTTCAATGAGCAGTTCTTC. It translates to CASSRILAGAFNEQFF.

This clone was counted once. The J gene is TRBJ2-7, the V gene TRBV7-2, with 8 bases aligning to TRBD1. Germline trimming cut 4 bases from V and 3 bases from J; bases unmatched to any gene: 5. Germline assignment: CDR1 SGHTA and CDR2 FQGNSA. This CDR3 is 14 amino acids long. The CDR3 DNA follows: TGTGCCAGCAGCTCCCAGGGGGCTAGCTACGAGCAGTACTTC. Its protein product is CASSSQGASYEQYF.

The chain has TRBV29-1 and TRBJ1-1; D is unclear. The CDR3 extends over 12 amino acids. Germline V lookup: CDR1 SQVTM, CDR2 ANQGSEA. Trimming cost V 1 base and J 4 bases, with 7 bases left between them. The CDR3 sequence: CSVEGASTEAFF. As DNA, the CDR3 is TGCAGCGTTGAAGGGGCCAGCACTGAAGCTTTCTTT.

This sequence joins TRBV19 and TRBJ1-3; D is undetermined. CDR1 is LNHDA and CDR2 is SQIVND in the germline V gene (reference sequence). The CDR3 is 16 residues long. Trimming left V 5 bases short and J 0 bases short, with 14 bases between. The CDR3 DNA is TGTGCCAGTAGTCCGGGAGGCGGATCCTCTGGAAACACCATATATTTT. It is translated as CASSPGGGSSGNTIYF.